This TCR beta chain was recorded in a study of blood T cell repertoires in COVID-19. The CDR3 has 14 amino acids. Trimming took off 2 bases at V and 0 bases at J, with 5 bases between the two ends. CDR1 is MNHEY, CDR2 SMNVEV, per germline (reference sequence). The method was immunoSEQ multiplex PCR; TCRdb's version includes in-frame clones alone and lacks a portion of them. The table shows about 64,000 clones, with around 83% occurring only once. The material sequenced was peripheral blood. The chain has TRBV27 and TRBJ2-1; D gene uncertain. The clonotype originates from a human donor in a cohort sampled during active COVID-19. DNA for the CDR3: TGTGCCAGCAGTTTAAGGAGCTCCTACAATGAGCAGTTCTTC. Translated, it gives CASSLRSSYNEQFF.